This TCR beta chain was identified during a study of blood T cell repertoires in COVID-19. Overall study: The United States, Italy and Spain were the sources of the acute and convalescent COVID-19 samples. T cells, B-cell-depleted T cells, or PBMCs supplied cDNA or gDNA.

The ends lost 0 bases at V and 3 bases at J; junction bases unmatched: 0. The germline V gene encodes CDR1 SGHRS and CDR2 YFSETQ. The CDR3 is made up of 15 amino acids. Original analysis: By means of reference gene primer amplification, nucleated cell counts were estimated. Profiling relied on immunoSEQ multiplex PCR, and the TCRdb table lists in-frame clones only, not all of them. Clone size and V and J calls were adopted from that table, with D and trimming inferred from the DNA. This sample has around 250,000 clones, with roughly 82% found just once. The sample comprised peripheral blood. The source is an elderly man with acute or convalescent COVID-19. The chain employs TRBV5-1 and TRBJ2-2, with 9 bases identical to TRBD1. CDR3 residues: CASSLGQGDTGELFF. CDR3 DNA sequence: TGCGCCAGCAGCTTGGGACAGGGGGACACCGGGGAGCTGTTTTTT.